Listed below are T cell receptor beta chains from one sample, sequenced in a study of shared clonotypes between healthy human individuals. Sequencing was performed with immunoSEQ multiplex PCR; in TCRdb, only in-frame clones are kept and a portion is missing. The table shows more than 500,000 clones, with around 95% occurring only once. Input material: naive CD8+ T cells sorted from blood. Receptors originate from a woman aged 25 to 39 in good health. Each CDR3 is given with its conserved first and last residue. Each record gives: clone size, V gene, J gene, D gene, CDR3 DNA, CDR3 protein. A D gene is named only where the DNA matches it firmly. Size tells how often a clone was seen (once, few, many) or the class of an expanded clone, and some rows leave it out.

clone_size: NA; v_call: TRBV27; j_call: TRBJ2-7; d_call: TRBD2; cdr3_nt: TGTGCCAGCGTCAAGGGGCCCCCTAGCGGGAGGTACGAGCAGTACTTC; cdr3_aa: CASVKGPPSGRYEQYF
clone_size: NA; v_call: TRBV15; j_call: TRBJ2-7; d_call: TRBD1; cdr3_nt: TGTGCCACCAGCAGGGACAGGGGGCTGATTGAGCAGTACTTC; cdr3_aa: CATSRDRGLIEQYF
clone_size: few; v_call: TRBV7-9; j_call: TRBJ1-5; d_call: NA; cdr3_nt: TGTGCCAGCAGCCGACAGGGCAATCAGCCCCAGCATTTT; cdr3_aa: CASSRQGNQPQHF
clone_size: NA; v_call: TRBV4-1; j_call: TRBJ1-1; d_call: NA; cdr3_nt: TGCGCCAGCAGCCAAGGGGCAACAGAACGGACTGAAGCTTTCTTT; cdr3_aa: CASSQGATERTEAFF
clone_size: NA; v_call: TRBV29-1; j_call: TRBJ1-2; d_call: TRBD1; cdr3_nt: TGCAGCGTTTCTGACAGGGCCTATGGCTACACCTTC; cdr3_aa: CSVSDRAYGYTF
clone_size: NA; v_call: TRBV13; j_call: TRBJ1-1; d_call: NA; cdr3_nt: TGTGCCAGCAGCTTATCGATGAACACTGAAGCTTTCTTT; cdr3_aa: CASSLSMNTEAFF
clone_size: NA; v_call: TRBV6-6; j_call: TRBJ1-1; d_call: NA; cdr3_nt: TGTGCCAGCAGTTTCGACGGTTGGAACACTGAAGCTTTCTTT; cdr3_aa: CASSFDGWNTEAFF
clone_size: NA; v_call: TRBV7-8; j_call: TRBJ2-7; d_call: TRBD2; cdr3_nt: TGTGCCAGCAGCTTCGGGACTAGCGGTCTGACGAGCGAGCAGTACTTC; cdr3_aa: CASSFGTSGLTSEQYF
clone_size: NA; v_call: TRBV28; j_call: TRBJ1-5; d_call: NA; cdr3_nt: TGTGCCAGCAGTTTACTCCACAGGGGCAATCAGCCCCAGCATTTT; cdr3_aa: CASSLLHRGNQPQHF
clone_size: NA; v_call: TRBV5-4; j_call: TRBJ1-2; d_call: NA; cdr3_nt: TGTGCCAGCAGCTTGGAGGCAGGGCCTCTGGGCTACACCTTC; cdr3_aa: CASSLEAGPLGYTF
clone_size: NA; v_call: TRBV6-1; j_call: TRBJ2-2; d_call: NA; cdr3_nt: TGTGCCAGCAGCGAACGAGGGACAGCGGGCGTTCTGCTGTTTTTT; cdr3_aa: CASSERGTAGVLLFF
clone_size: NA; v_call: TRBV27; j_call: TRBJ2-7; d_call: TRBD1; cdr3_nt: TGTGCCAGCAGTCCAGGGGGCGGTTACGAGCAGTACTTC; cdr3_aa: CASSPGGGYEQYF
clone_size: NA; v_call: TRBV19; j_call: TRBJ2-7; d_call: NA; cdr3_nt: TGTGCCAGTAGTATTGAGTCAGGCAGGACCTACGAGCAGTACTTC; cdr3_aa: CASSIESGRTYEQYF
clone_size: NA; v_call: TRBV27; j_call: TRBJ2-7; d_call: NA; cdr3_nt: TGTGCCAGCAGTTTGAAGGCCCTCTCCTACGAGCAGTACTTC; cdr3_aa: CASSLKALSYEQYF
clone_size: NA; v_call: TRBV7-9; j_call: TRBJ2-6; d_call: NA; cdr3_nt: TGTGCCAGCAGCTTACTTAGGTCTGGGGCCAACGTCCTGACTTTC; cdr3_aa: CASSLLRSGANVLTF
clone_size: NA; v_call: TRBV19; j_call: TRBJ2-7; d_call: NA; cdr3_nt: TGTGCCAGTAGTAGTGGGACGGGTGCCTACGAGCAGTACTTC; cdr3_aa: CASSSGTGAYEQYF
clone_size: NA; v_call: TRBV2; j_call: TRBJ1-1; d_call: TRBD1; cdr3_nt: TGTGCCAGCAGCAGAAGAGGGACAGGGGTGCTGGGGGATGAAGCTTTCTTT; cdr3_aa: CASSRRGTGVLGDEAFF
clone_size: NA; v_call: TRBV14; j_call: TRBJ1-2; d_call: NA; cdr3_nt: TGTGCCAGCAGAGCCAGGTCCCGAGGGGACTATGGCTACACCTTC; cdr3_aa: CASRARSRGDYGYTF
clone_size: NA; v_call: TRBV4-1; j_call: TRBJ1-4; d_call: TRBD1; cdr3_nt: TGCGCCAGCAGCCAAGAGGACAGGTCCTGGGAAAAACTGTTTTTT; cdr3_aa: CASSQEDRSWEKLFF
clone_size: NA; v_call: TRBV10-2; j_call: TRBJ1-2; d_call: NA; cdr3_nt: TGCGCCAGCAGTGGACAGATACCCGTAGACTATGGCTACACCTTC; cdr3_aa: CASSGQIPVDYGYTF
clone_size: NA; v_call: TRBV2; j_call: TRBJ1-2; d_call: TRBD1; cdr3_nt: TGTGCCAGCAGTGAAGTGGAGGGACAGGGCTCGGGTGGCTACACCTTC; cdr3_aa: CASSEVEGQGSGGYTF
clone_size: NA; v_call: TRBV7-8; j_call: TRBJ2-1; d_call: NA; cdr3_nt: TGTGCCAGCAGCCCCGCCCCGGCCGACAATGAGCAGTTCTTC; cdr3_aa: CASSPAPADNEQFF
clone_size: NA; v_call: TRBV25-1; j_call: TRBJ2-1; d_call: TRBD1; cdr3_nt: TGTGCCAGCAGTGTGGGGACAGGGGGTTGGACGTACAATGAGCAGTTCTTC; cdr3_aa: CASSVGTGGWTYNEQFF